This T cell receptor (beta chain) was sequenced in a study of CD8 T cells in Susac syndrome (dated by TCRdb to about 2019). Turning to the overall study: Repertoire sequencing was used to test whether CD8+ T cell activation and differentiation in Susac syndrome was antigen driven. The study compared CD8+ T cell repertoire clonality among 12 healthy donors, around 14 Susac syndrome patients and fewer than 19 multiple sclerosis patients. Findings and caveats that apply to the study as a whole: The number of individuals in the TCR sequencing and HLA analysis was recognized as being relatively small.

As for this clonotype: Its antigen target is currently unknown. Qualities for individual bases were not recorded, and no much larger clone is one base off.

RNA was extracted using the RNeasy kit, and roughly 0.5 to 1 microgram was reverse transcribed with random hexamers. The immunoSEQ multiplex PCR assay, which covers 54 Vbeta and 13 Jbeta segments, was used to amplify TCR beta CDR3 regions. To correct PCR amplification bias, a synthetic template baseline was used for both primer optimization and computational correction. From the authors' description of their analysis: Reads were annotated to V, D and J genes according to IMGT and were analyzed with immunoSEQ Analyzer, with only productive sequences retained. Clonality was computed as one minus Shannon entropy normalized by log2 of the number of productive unique sequences. For each patient and control, public and private clones were evaluated within the 100 most prevalent clones. Clones were defined as Susac-specific when absent from the healthy and MS cohorts, from fewer than 1,200 published viral clones and from other ImmuneACCESS disease sequences. TCRdb cleaned the public reads at Q25 with fastp, built clones with MiXCR and kept in-frame beta chains. Every CDR3 protein is listed once, alongside the most common genes and DNA of its rows. V and J calls and clone size were set by TCRdb, not the authors. This sample comprises about 400,000 distinct CDR3 sequences, around 83% of them detected only once. The ten top clones hold about 0.12% of the sample.

Peripheral blood CD8+ and CD4+ T cells from healthy donors, Susac syndrome patients and multiple sclerosis patients were profiled by high-throughput TCR beta sequencing. The multiple sclerosis controls were treatment-naive patients who had stable or active relapsing-remitting disease and met the revised McDonald criteria. CD8+ TEMRA cells were enriched by FACS, while bulk CD8+ and CD4+ T cells were purified by magnetic negative isolation. Blood was drawn into EDTA tubes, processed within 24 hours, and PBMCs were isolated by density gradient centrifugation. PBMCs destined for TCR sequencing were cryopreserved in liquid nitrogen and later thawed in a 37 °C water bath. Purity of sorted or isolated CD4+, CD8+ and CD8+ TEMRA cells was at least 90%. Reading the germline V gene gives CDR1 MNHNS and CDR2 SASEGT. V sheds 6 bases and J sheds 0 bases, leaving 9 bases between their ends. From the cysteine through the phenylalanine, the CDR3 covers 15 amino acids. Only the CDR3 part of the read is kept: 45 bases, read in frame from the first base.

The clonotype comes from a human donor with multiple sclerosis. The chain joins TRBV6-1 to TRBJ2-6, with the identity of the D gene unclear. The sequenced sample consisted of CD8+ T cells from PBMCs. The DNA sequence reads TGTGCCAGCAGCCTACAAGACTCTGGGGCCAACGTCCTGACTTTC. Its protein product is CASSLQDSGANVLTF.